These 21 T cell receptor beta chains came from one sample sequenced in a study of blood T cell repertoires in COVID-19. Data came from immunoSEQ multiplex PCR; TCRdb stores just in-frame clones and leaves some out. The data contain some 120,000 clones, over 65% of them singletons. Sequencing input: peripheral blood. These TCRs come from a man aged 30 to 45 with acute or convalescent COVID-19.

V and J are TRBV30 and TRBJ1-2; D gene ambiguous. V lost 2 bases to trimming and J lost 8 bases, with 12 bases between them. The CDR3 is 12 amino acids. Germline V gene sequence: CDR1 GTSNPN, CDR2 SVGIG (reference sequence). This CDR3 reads CAWSTSSSGYTF. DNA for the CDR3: TGTGCCTGGAGTACCTCCAGTTCGGGCTACACCTTC.

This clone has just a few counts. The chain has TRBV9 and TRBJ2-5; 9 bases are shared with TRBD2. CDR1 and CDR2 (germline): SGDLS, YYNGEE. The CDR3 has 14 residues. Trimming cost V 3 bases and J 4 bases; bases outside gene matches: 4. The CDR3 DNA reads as TGTGCCAGCAGCGATATAGCGGGGGTAGAGACCCAGTACTTC. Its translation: CASSDIAGVETQYF.

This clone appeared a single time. CDR3 in DNA: TGTGCCAGCAGTTTACGGGAGAGTGAGCAGTTCTTC. It yields the protein CASSLRESEQFF. This sequence joins TRBV12-3 or TRBV12-4 and TRBJ2-1; D may be TRBD2 (6 bases). This CDR3 is 12 amino acids long. Trimming shortened V by 2 bases and J by 9 bases, and 8 bases separated the two germline ends.

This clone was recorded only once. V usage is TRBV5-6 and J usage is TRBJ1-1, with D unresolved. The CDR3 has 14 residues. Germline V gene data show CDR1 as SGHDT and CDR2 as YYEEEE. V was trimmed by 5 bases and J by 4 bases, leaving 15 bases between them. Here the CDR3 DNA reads TGTGCCAGCAGACCTACGCGGGAGGTCACTGAAGCTTTCTTT. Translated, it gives CASRPTREVTEAFF.

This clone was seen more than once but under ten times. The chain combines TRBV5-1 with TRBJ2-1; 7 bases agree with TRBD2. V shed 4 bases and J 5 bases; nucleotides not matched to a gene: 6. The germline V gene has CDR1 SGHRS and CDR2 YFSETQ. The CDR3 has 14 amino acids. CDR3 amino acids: CASSPGTTNNEQFF. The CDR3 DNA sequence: TGCGCCAGCAGCCCCGGGACTACTAACAATGAGCAGTTCTTC.

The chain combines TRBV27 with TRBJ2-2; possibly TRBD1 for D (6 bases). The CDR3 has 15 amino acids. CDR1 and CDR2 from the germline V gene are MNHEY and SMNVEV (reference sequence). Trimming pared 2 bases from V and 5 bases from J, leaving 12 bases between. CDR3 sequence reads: CASSLQGSGTGELFF. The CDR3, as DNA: TGTGCCAGCAGTTTACAGGGGTCGGGGACCGGGGAGCTGTTTTTT.

The CDR3, as DNA: TGTGCCAGCAGCTTAGGGGCGGCCCTTGGCTACACCTTC. Translation gives CASSLGAALGYTF. The chain has TRBV13 and TRBJ1-2; D unclear. The CDR3 runs 13 residues. The V gene's germline CDR1 is PRHDT and CDR2 FYEKMQ (reference sequence). The V and J ends lost 0 bases and 7 bases respectively, with 9 bases between them. The whole variable domain, remainder taken from reference TRBV13 and TRBJ1-2, is AAGVIQSPRHLIKEKRETATLKCYPIPRHDTVYWYQQGPGQDPQFLISFYEKMQSDKGSIPDRFSAQQFSDYHSELNMSSLELGDSALYFCASSLGAALGYTFGSGTRLTVV.

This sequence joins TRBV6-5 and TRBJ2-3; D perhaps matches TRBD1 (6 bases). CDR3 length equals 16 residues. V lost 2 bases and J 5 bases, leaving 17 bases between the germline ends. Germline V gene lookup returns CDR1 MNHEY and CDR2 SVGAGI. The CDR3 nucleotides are TGTGCCAGCAGTTACGGGTCGGTGGCAGGGGAAGATACGCAGTATTTT. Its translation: CASSYGSVAGEDTQYF.

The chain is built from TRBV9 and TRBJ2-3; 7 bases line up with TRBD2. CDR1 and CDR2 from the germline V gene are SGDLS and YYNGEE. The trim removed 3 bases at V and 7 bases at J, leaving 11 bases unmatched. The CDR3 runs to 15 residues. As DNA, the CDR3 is TGTGCCAGCAGCGATACTAGCGCGCAAGCCTATACGCAGTATTTT. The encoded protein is CASSDTSAQAYTQYF.

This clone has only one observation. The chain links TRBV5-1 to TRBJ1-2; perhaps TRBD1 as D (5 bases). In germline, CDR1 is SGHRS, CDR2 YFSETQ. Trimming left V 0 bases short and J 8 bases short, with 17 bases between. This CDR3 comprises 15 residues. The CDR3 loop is CASSLEGSQGQGYTF. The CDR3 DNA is TGCGCCAGCAGCTTGGAGGGGTCCCAGGGTCAGGGCTACACCTTC.

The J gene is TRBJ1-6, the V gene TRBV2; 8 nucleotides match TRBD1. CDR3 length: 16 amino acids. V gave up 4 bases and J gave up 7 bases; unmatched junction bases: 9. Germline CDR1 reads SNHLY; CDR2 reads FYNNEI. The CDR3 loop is CASSAQGASLNSPLHF. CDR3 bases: TGTGCCAGCAGTGCTCAGGGGGCGTCCCTAAATTCACCCCTCCACTTT. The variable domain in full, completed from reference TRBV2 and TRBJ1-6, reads EPEVTQTPSHQVTQMGQEVILRCVPISNHLYFYWYRQILGQKVEFLVSFYNNEISEKSEIFDDQFSVERPDGSNFTLKIRSTKLEDSAMYFCASSAQGASLNSPLHFGNGTRLTVT.

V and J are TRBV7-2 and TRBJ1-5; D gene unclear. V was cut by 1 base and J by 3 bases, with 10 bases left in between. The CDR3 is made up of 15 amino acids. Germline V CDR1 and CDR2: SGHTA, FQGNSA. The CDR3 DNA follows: TGTGCCAGCAGCTTAGATAGCGGGAACAATCAGCCCCAGCATTTT. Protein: CASSLDSGNNQPQHF.

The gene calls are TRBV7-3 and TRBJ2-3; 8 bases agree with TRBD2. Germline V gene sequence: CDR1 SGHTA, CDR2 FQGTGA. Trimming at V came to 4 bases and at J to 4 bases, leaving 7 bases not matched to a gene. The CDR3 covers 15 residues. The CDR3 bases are TGTGCCAGCAGCTCGGTAGCGGGGCCGTCAGATACGCAGTATTTT. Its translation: CASSSVAGPSDTQYF.

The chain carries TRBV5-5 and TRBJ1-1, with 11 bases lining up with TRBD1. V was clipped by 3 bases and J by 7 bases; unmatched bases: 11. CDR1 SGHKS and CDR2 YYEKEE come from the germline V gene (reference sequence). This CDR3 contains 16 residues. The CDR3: CASSYGTGGRWGEAFF. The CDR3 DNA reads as TGTGCCAGCAGCTACGGGACAGGGGGACGCTGGGGTGAAGCTTTCTTT.

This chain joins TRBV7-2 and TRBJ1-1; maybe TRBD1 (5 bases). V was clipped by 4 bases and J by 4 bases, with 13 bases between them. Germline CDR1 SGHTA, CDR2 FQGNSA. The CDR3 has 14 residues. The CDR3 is CASSYTGVGTEAFF. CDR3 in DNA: TGTGCCAGCAGCTACACAGGAGTTGGCACTGAAGCTTTCTTT.

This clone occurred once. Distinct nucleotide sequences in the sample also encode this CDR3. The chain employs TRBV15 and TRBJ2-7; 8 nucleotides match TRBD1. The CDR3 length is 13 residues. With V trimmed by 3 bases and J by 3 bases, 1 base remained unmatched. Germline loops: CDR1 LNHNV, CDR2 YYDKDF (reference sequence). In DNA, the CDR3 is TGTGCCACCAGCAGGGACAGGGACTACGAGCAGTACGTC. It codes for CATSRDRDYEQYV.

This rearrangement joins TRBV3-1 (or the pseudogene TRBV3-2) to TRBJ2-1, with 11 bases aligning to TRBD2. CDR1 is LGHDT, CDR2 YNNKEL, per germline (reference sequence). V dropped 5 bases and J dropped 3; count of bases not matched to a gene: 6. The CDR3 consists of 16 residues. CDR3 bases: TGTGCCAGCAGCGTACCGGGACTAGCGGACTACAATGAGCAGTTCTTC. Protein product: CASSVPGLADYNEQFF.

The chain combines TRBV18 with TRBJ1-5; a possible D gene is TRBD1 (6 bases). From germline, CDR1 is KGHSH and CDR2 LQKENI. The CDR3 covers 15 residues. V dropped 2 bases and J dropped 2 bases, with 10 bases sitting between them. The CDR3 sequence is CASSPGGNGNQPQHF. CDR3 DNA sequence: TGTGCCAGCTCACCAGGGGGCAATGGCAATCAGCCCCAGCATTTT.

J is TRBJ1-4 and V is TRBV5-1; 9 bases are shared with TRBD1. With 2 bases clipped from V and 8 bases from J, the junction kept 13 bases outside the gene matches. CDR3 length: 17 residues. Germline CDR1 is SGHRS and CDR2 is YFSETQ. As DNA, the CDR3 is TGCGCCAGCAGCTTTTTTCCCCTGGGACAGGGTGGAGAAAAACTGTTTTTT. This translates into CASSFFPLGQGGEKLFF.

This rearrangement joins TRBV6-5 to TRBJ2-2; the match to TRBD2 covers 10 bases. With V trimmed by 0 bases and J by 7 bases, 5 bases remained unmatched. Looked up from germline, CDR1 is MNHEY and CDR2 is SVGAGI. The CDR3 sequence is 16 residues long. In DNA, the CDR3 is TGTGCCAGCAGTTACTCGAGCGGGGGGGCCTTCGGGGAGCTGTTTTTT. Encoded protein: CASSYSSGGAFGELFF.

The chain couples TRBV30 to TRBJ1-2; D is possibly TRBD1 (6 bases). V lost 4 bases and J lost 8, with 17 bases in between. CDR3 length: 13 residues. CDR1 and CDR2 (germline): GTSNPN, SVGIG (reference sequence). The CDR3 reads CAWMQDREGGYTF. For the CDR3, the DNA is TGTGCCTGGATGCAGGACAGAGAGGGCGGCTACACCTTC. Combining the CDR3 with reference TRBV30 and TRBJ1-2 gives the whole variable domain SQTIHQWPATLVQPVGSPLSLECTVEGTSNPNLYWYRQAAGRGLQLLFYSVGIGQISSEVPQNLSASRPQDRQFILSSKKLLLSDSGFYLCAWMQDREGGYTFGSGTRLTVV.